The clone carrying this T cell receptor (beta chain) was picked up a small number of times. Antigen specificity is unknown. This sample was taken from a study of cytomegalovirus exposure and HLA in healthy donors. General study points: An analysis was carried out later, and it reportedly showed fewer N-insertions in an Asian-associated ancestry cluster than the roughly 670-donor mean. Cytomegalovirus-associated TCR beta chains were listed, numbering 150 to 200.

CDR1 and CDR2 (germline): MNHEY, SVGAGI. The CDR3 length is 11 residues. Trimming stripped 6 bases from V and 4 bases from J, with 6 bases between. It was with 60 Vbeta and 13 Jbeta primers that the PCR ran. Using immunoSEQ multiplex PCR, the repertoire was profiled, and TCRdb retains in-frame clones only, with some absent. The repertoire holds approximately 160,000 clones, approximately 80% seen once, with around 3% in the top ten. Sample: PBMCs. The gene calls are TRBV6-5 and TRBJ2-5, with no clear D. The TCR sequence derives from a woman aged 50 to 65 in good health and CMV-seropositive. CDR3 sequence: CASSKLETQYF. CDR3 DNA sequence: TGTGCCAGCAGCAAACTAGAGACCCAGTACTTC.